This T cell receptor beta chain was recorded in a study of CD8+CD57+ T cells in acquired aplastic anemia (dated by TCRdb to 2016 to 2019). A note on the overall study: Extracted DNA from sorted CD4+ and CD8+ cells averaged approximately 3 ug, ranging from 0.2 to 27.4 ug. CD8+CD57+ expansion was defined as frequency above the mean frequency observed in healthy subjects. Overall results and qualifications from the work: CD8+ Simpson's diversity did not differ significantly between patients and healthy controls (P=0.060). About 29 CD8+ CDR3 sequences were found to be shared between patients and controls, but these sequences appeared to be highly expressed in patients and within the immunodominant clones of the patients.

TCR beta VDJ combination and CDR3 sequence profiling used genomic DNA as the template. An Illumina HiSeq 2000 was used for TCR repertoire sequencing. The study's own analysis went as follows. TRBV/TRBJ rearrangement plots, CDR3 size and DJ length profiles, and Simpson's diversity index were used to assess repertoires. The most abundant DNA sequence in the deep sequencing data was taken as the immunodominant clone. CDR3 amino acid sequences were screened for sharing across subjects and were compared with published repertoires and the VDJdb database. The public sequencing data were trimmed at Q25 with fastp and processed into clonotypes with MiXCR by TCRdb, which kept only in-frame beta chains. Entries are consolidated by CDR3 protein sequence, retaining the most common genes and DNA. In this record, the V and J calls reflect TCRdb's handling and not the investigators' own analysis. The sample table contains roughly 170,000 distinct CDR3 sequences; only one count was recorded for nearly 50% of them. About an eighth of the sample goes to the ten largest clones.

CDR3 length: 11 amino acids, cysteine to phenylalanine. Just CDR3 DNA is preserved here, 33 bases in frame from base 1. The germline V gene encodes CDR1 GTSNPN and CDR2 SVGIG (reference sequence). V loses 0 bases of germline sequence and J loses 9 bases, and the interval between the two ends is 8 bases. Flow cytometry had shown CD8+CD57+ cell expansion in the patients selected for sequencing. Every patient had a diagnosis of severe acquired aplastic anemia based on International Study of Aplastic Anemia and Agranulocytosis and Camitta criteria. No patient had received any therapy when blood was sampled. The study deep-sequenced TCR repertoires of sorted CD4+ and CD8+ blood T cells from severe aplastic anemia patients and healthy subjects. In the USA, patient enrollment took place under clinicaltrials.gov protocols 00001620, 01623167, 00001397, 00071045, 00081523 and 00961064. Ficoll-Paque density gradient centrifugation was used to isolate peripheral blood mononuclear cells. CD4+ and CD8+ T cells were sorted by FACS or magnetic beads before DNA extraction.

The sample holds a few counts of this clonotype. Its antigen target is currently unknown. No base qualities exist here, and no much larger clone lies one base off it. The TCR sequence derives from a human donor with aplastic anemia. The specimen was sorted CD4+, CD8+, or CD8+CD57+ T cells (not recorded which) from PBMCs. The receptor chain draws on TRBV30 and TRBJ1-1, with the D gene call left open. Here the CDR3 is given as CAWSVGGKAFF. The bases are TGTGCCTGGAGTGTAGGAGGGAAAGCTTTCTTT.